The 3 T cell receptor beta chains reported below all come from one sample, sequenced in a study of technical replicates of blood from a handful of donors. The assay was immunoSEQ multiplex PCR, and TCRdb's table has in-frame clones only and misses some. Among about 100,000 clones listed, roughly 96% were seen once. Sequencing used T cells isolated from PBMCs. All receptors derive from a human donor in good health.

The chain joins TRBV7-2 to TRBJ2-6; D is ambiguous. Germline V gene sequence: CDR1 SGHTA, CDR2 FQGNSA. This CDR3 region has 15 residues. V was cut by 5 bases and J by 0 bases, with 8 bases left in between. The CDR3 here is CASSPVFSGANVLTF. In nucleotides, the CDR3 is TGTGCCAGCAGCCCCGTCTTCTCTGGGGCCAACGTCCTGACTTTC.

The V call is TRBV28, the J call TRBJ1-1, with D possibly TRBD1 on 5 matching bases. V lost 7 bases, J lost 4 bases, and 16 bases lay in between. Germline V CDR1 and CDR2: MDHEN, SYDVKM. The CDR3 totals 14 residues. The CDR3 sequence: CASNEGRAGTEAFF. CDR3 in DNA: TGTGCCAGCAATGAAGGCAGGGCAGGCACTGAAGCTTTCTTT.

The chain employs TRBV2 and TRBJ2-7; tentatively, D is TRBD1 (6 bases). CDR3 length: 13 amino acids. Looked up from germline, CDR1 is SNHLY and CDR2 is FYNNEI. Trimming removed 4 bases at V and 1 base at J, with 8 bases between. As DNA, the CDR3 is TGTGCCAGCAGTGTTGGACAGTCCTACGAGCAGTACTTC. It translates to CASSVGQSYEQYF.